The 23 T cell receptor beta chains below were found in one sample sequenced in a study of blood T cell repertoires in COVID-19. Profiled with immunoSEQ multiplex PCR; TCRdb holds only in-frame clones, not every one. The profile shows hundreds of thousands of clones, about 89% of them singletons. Sequencing was performed on PBMCs or T cells enriched from blood (not recorded which). All receptors come from a man aged 40-55 years who had recovered from COVID-19.

The CDR3 DNA reads as TGTGCCAGCAGCCAAGCCCGGGACCGCTGGACTAGCGGGATAAGCGACAATGAGCAGTTCTTC. Translation: CASSQARDRWTSGISDNEQFF. The J gene is TRBJ2-1, the V gene TRBV14; 12 positions agree with TRBD2. The germline V gene encodes CDR1 SGHDN and CDR2 FVKESK. The junction had 18 bases not matched to a gene; V was cut back by 1 base and J by 5 bases. This CDR3 region has 21 residues.

This clone turned up a few times. The chain combines TRBV7-2 with TRBJ1-3, with D perhaps matching TRBD1 (6 bases). CDR3 length: 15 residues. Germline CDR1 is SGHTA and CDR2 is FQGNSA. Trimming left V 5 bases short and J 2 bases short, with 13 bases between. The DNA for the CDR3 is TGTGCCAGCAGCCTTTACAGGGAGACTGGAAACACCATATATTTT. Residues: CASSLYRETGNTIYF.

The rearrangement links TRBV25-1 to TRBJ1-2; 9 nucleotides agree with TRBD1. The CDR3 extends over 15 amino acids. CDR1 is MGHDK, CDR2 SYGVNS, per germline. Germline trimming cut 1 base from V and 4 bases from J; bases unmatched to any gene: 4. The CDR3 sequence is CASSESGTGFYGYTF. CDR3 coding DNA: TGTGCCAGCAGTGAATCCGGGACAGGGTTCTATGGCTACACCTTC.

This clone was seen more than once but under ten times. This chain connects TRBV7-9 to TRBJ2-7, with D unresolved. V lost 10 bases, J lost 6 bases, and 16 bases lay in between. Germline V lookup: CDR1 SEHNR, CDR2 FQNEAQ (reference sequence). There are 12 residues in the CDR3. The chain's CDR3 is CAITSRAPEQYF. As DNA, the CDR3 is TGTGCCATAACGAGCCGAGCACCCGAGCAGTACTTC. Full variable domain (missing parts from reference TRBV7-9 and TRBJ2-7): DTGVSQNPRHKITKRGQNVTFRCDPISEHNRLYWYRQTLGQGPEFLTYFQNEAQLEKSRLLSDRFSAERPKGSFSTLEIQRTEQGDSAMYLCAITSRAPEQYFGPGTRLTVT.

The V call is TRBV5-1, the J call TRBJ2-7, with D maybe TRBD1 (5 bases). Trimming removed 1 base from V and 5 bases from J, with 10 bases in between. CDR1 SGHRS and CDR2 YFSETQ come from the germline V gene. The CDR3 covers 13 residues. CDR3 nucleotide sequence: TGCGCCAGCAGCTTGCGCAGGGTAGACGAGCAGTACTTC. This gives the protein CASSLRRVDEQYF.

The chain employs TRBV6-1 and TRBJ2-2, with TRBD2 matching over 11 bases. This CDR3 contains 15 residues. Germline-derived CDR1 and CDR2 are MNHNS and SASEGT. V was pared by 3 bases and J by 7 bases, with 4 bases of the junction left unmatched. Here the CDR3 reads CASSETSGVIGELFF. The DNA of the CDR3 is TGTGCCAGCAGTGAGACTAGCGGGGTTATCGGGGAGCTGTTTTTT.

This clone occurred a few times. V usage is TRBV28 and J usage is TRBJ1-5; D possibly corresponds to TRBD1 (5 bases). The CDR3 loop spans 14 amino acids. Germline V gene sequence: CDR1 MDHEN, CDR2 SYDVKM. Trimming shortened V by 6 bases and J by 4 bases, and 13 bases separated the two germline ends. CDR3 loop: CASSLGTVNQPQHF. The CDR3 DNA is TGTGCCAGCAGCCTCGGGACTGTAAATCAGCCCCAGCATTTT.

The chain carries TRBV27 and TRBJ1-1; no clear D gene. Trimming took 1 base from V and 2 from J, leaving 26 bases between them. Germline CDR1 is MNHEY and CDR2 is SMNVEV (reference sequence). The CDR3 totals 20 residues. The DNA of the CDR3 is TGTGCCAGCAGTTTATTTAACCATTGGAAGACGGAGCGGGCCAACACTGAAGCTTTCTTT. Protein: CASSLFNHWKTERANTEAFF.

The rearrangement links TRBV7-6 to TRBJ1-1; 8 nucleotides align to TRBD1. Germline CDR1 and CDR2: SGHVS and FNYEAQ. Trimming took 5 bases from V and 1 from J; bases not matched to a gene: 9. This CDR3 region has 16 residues. CDR3 sequence (DNA): TGTGCCAGCAGCAATTCTCCCGGGACAGGGAACACTGAAGCTTTCTTT. This translates into CASSNSPGTGNTEAFF.

The CDR3 nucleotides are TGTGCCAGCAGACTTCGGGGGGAGGGGCCCGCCTACGAGCAGTACTTC. Translation gives CASRLRGEGPAYEQYF. V is TRBV28 and J is TRBJ2-7, with 7 nucleotides matching TRBD2. Trimming removed 6 bases from V and 2 bases from J; junction bases left unmatched: 13. The CDR3 runs 16 residues. CDR1 MDHEN and CDR2 SYDVKM come from the germline V gene.

This chain links TRBV30 with TRBJ1-4; D is unresolved. Germline-derived CDR1 and CDR2 are GTSNPN and SVGIG (reference sequence). The length of the CDR3 is 17 residues. V was clipped by 0 bases and J by 0 bases, with 14 bases between them. The CDR3 DNA reads TGTGCCTGGAGTGTACGGGGAACACCCGCAACTAATGAAAAACTGTTTTTT. Its translation is CAWSVRGTPATNEKLFF.

This chain links TRBV7-9 with TRBJ1-5; D is possibly TRBD1 (5 bases). Germline-derived CDR1 and CDR2 are SEHNR and FQNEAQ (reference sequence). This CDR3 spans 13 amino acids. The germline V and J ends were trimmed by 5 bases and 1 base, with 6 bases remaining between them. CDR3 coding DNA: TGTGCCAGCAGCCAGGGAAGCAATCAGCCCCAGCATTTT. Translating gives CASSQGSNQPQHF.

The chain is built from TRBV6-5 and TRBJ1-5; 7 bases fit TRBD1. Germline trimming cut 5 bases from V and 3 bases from J; bases unmatched to any gene: 7. Germline CDR1 and CDR2: MNHEY and SVGAGI. There are 15 residues in the CDR3. This CDR3 reads CASSLDRAPNQPQHF. Written as DNA, the CDR3 is TGTGCCAGCAGTCTAGACAGGGCGCCCAATCAGCCCCAGCATTTT.

This chain links TRBV9 with TRBJ1-2; D is unresolved. Germline CDR1 reads SGDLS; CDR2 reads YYNGEE. There are 16 residues in the CDR3. V lost 2 bases to trimming and J lost 2 bases, with 16 bases between them. CDR3 in amino acids: CASSVLDQVSNYGYTF. The CDR3 DNA reads TGTGCCAGCAGCGTTCTCGACCAGGTCTCAAACTATGGCTACACCTTC.

The rearrangement links TRBV28 to TRBJ1-3, with D tentatively TRBD1 (5 bases). Trimming took 7 bases from V and 0 from J, leaving 19 bases between them. This CDR3 spans 17 amino acids. Germline CDR1 reads MDHEN; CDR2 reads SYDVKM. The CDR3 loop is CASTGSLGAASGNTIYF. The CDR3, as DNA: TGTGCCAGCACGGGCAGTTTAGGGGCCGCCTCTGGAAACACCATATATTTT.

The chain uses TRBV30 and TRBJ1-6, with D possibly TRBD1 on 6 matching bases. Germline V gene data show CDR1 as GTSNPN and CDR2 as SVGIG (reference sequence). This CDR3 is 14 amino acids long. V was cut by 0 bases and J by 5 bases, with 8 bases left in between. The chain's CDR3 is CAWSVGQNNSPLHF. The DNA for the CDR3 is TGTGCCTGGAGTGTAGGACAGAATAATTCACCCCTCCACTTT.

The gene calls are TRBV28 and TRBJ1-1; D may be TRBD1 (5 bases). V was pared by 3 bases and J by 5 bases, with 13 bases between. The CDR3 spans 14 residues. The germline CDR1 and CDR2 sequences are MDHEN and SYDVKM. The CDR3 DNA reads as TGTGCCAGCAGTTTTGGGGGGGTAGGGACTGAAGCTTTCTTT. This encodes CASSFGGVGTEAFF.

The chain links TRBV2 to TRBJ2-6, with 10 bases fitting TRBD1. The V segment lost 6 bases and the J segment 1 base; nucleotides outside the gene matches: 12. Germline CDR1 reads SNHLY; CDR2 reads FYNNEI. CDR3 length: 19 amino acids. This chain's CDR3 is CASRGTGTGAGSGANVLTF. For the CDR3, the DNA is TGTGCCAGCAGGGGTACCGGGACAGGGGCTGGTTCTGGGGCCAACGTCCTGACTTTC.

The chain carries TRBV5-1 and TRBJ2-5, with 7 bases identical to TRBD2. CDR1 is SGHRS and CDR2 is YFSETQ in the germline V gene. The CDR3 is made up of 14 amino acids. Germline trimming cut 3 bases from V and 5 bases from J; bases unmatched to any gene: 7. The CDR3 region is CASSWGGGEETQYF. The CDR3 nucleotides are TGCGCCAGCAGCTGGGGGGGAGGTGAGGAGACCCAGTACTTC.

This rearrangement joins TRBV3-1 (or the pseudogene TRBV3-2) to TRBJ2-1, with TRBD2 matching over 10 bases. The length of the CDR3 is 17 residues. Germline V gene lookup returns CDR1 LGHDT and CDR2 YNNKEL (reference sequence). Trimming removed 2 bases from V and 0 bases from J; junction bases left unmatched: 4. The CDR3 DNA reads as TGTGCCAGCAGCCAACTTACTAGCGGGGACTCCTACAATGAGCAGTTCTTC. As protein: CASSQLTSGDSYNEQFF.

The CDR3 is CASSIGTRTYEQYF. The DNA of the CDR3 is TGTGCCAGTAGTATCGGGACTAGGACCTACGAGCAGTACTTC. This chain links TRBV19 with TRBJ2-7, with 8 bases fitting TRBD2. CDR3 length equals 14 residues. Germline values: CDR1 LNHDA, CDR2 SQIVND (reference sequence). V shed 3 bases, J shed 2 bases, and the junction held 3 bases outside the gene matches. The whole variable domain, filled in from reference TRBV19 and TRBJ2-7, reads DGGITQSPKYLFRKEGQNVTLSCEQNLNHDAMYWYRQDPGQGLRLIYYSQIVNDFQKGDIAEGYSVSREKKESFPLTVTSAQKNPTAFYLCASSIGTRTYEQYFGPGTRLTVT.

This clone was detected many times. The chain combines TRBV4-3 with TRBJ2-7, with TRBD2 matching over 7 bases. Germline CDR1 and CDR2: LGHNA and YSLEER. The length of the CDR3 is 15 residues. After removal of 1 base from V and 2 bases from J, the junction contained 5 bases not matched to a gene. CDR3 region: CASSQVASGTYEQYF. The CDR3 nucleotides are TGCGCCAGCAGCCAAGTGGCTAGCGGAACCTACGAGCAGTACTTC.

Concerning this clone itself: One base separates it from a far larger clone, so it is likely a read error. The chain links TRBV9 to TRBJ2-3; 12 bases are shared with TRBD2. Germline CDR1 and CDR2: SGDLS and YYNGEE. This CDR3 comprises 15 residues. V shed 2 bases, J shed 4 bases, and the junction held 2 bases outside the gene matches. CDR3 sequence: CASSVLAGGPDTQYF. CDR3 nucleotide sequence: TGTGCCAGCAGCGTCCTAGCGGGGGGGCCAGATACGCAGTATTTT. The full variable domain, its missing parts supplied by reference TRBV9 and TRBJ2-3, is DSGVTQTPKHLITATGQRVTLRCSPRSGDLSVYWYQQSLDQGLQFLIQYYNGEERAKGNILERFSAQQFPDLHSELNLSSLELGDSALYFCASSVLAGGPDTQYFGPGTRLTVL.